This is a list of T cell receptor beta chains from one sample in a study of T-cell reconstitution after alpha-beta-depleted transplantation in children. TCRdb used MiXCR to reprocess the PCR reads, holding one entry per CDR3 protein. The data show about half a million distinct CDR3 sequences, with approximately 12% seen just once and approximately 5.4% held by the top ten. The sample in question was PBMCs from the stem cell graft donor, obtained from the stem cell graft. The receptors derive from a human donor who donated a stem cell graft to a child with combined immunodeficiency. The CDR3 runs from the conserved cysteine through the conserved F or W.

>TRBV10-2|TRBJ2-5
CASRQSGNQETQYF
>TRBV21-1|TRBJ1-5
CARRLGLWLVQPQHF
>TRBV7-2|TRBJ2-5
CASGRRDSRMRVNF
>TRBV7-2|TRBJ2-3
CASSLAQFSTFVNTQYF
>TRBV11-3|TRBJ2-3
CASSTGDGLTDTQYF
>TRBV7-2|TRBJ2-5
CASSLLEGGLYQETQYF
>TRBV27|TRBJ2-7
CASGDDDGSPYEQYF
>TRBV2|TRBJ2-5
CASRPRGLGQETQYF
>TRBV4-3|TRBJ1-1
CASSQATAGAFVNTEAFF
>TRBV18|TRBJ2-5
CASSPRQKETQYF
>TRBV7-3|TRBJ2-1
CASSSTLNNEQFF
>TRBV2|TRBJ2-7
CASSGRDRNIYEQYF
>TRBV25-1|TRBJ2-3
CASSEMTASRGTQYF
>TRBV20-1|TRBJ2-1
CSAKIAGPYNEQFF
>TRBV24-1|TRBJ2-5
CATSPRGVETQYF
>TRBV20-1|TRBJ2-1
CSAGGLVTYNEQFF
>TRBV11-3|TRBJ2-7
CASSIGRSSYEQYF
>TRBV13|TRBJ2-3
CASSFSPGQGARTQYF
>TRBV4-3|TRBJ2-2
CASSQDSTGGAGELFF
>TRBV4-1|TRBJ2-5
CASSQDWSGYQETQYF
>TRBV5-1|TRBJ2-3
CASSSSPTGITDTQYF
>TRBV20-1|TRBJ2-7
CSANDPARQADHEQYF
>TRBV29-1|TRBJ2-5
CSVQGLAGGRQETQYF
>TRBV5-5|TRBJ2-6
CASSLGGGSGANVLTF
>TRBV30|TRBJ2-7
CAWSVSGGYEQYF
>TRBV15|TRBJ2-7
CATSREGYEQYF
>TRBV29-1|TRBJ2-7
CSVLAGGVAEQYF
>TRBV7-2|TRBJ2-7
CASSKPGLAGGHYEQYF
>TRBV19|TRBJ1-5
CASSAQGDSNQPQHF
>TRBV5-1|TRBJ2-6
CASSLGQISGANVLTF
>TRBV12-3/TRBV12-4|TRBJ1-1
CASSYPGPTEAFF
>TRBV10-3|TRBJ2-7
CAISESGGSGRFYEQYF
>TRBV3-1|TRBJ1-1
CASSHNPFGRASEAFF
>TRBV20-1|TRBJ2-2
CSARGLGQGDTGELFF
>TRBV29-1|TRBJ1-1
CSVVGLLNTEAFF
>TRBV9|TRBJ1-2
CASSVGTQGGYTF
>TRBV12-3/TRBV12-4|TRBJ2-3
CASSLGGGASFTQYF
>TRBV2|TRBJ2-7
CASSVRQTYEQYF
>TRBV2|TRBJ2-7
CASSTDYLSSYEQYF
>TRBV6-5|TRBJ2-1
CASSSGTGNEQFF
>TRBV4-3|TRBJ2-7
CASSQDMGAYEQYF